This paragraph reports one TCR beta chain. The target antigen is unknown. TCRdb's copy holds only in-frame clones and misses some; the assay was immunoSEQ multiplex PCR. The data contain some 350,000 clones, about 85% of them seen just once; the ten biggest clones take up less than 4%. The data stem from a study of Ad26.COV2.S vaccination and SARS-CoV-2 variants. Overall study context: The study gave Ad26.COV2.S intramuscularly, once or twice 56 days apart. General study points: Post-vaccination breadth of spike-specific CD8+ and CD4+ T cell responses was reportedly substantial. Quantification of TCR breadth and depth may have yielded underestimates of total T cell responses.

The germline V gene encodes CDR1 MDHEN and CDR2 SYDVKM. This CDR3 region has 16 residues. V was cut by 5 bases and J by 0 bases, with 14 bases left in between. The treatment was: some 20 received Ad26.COV2.S at low or high dose, single or two shots; about five received placebo; per-sample allocation not given. Specimens were obtained on day 63 following the first vaccine or placebo injection. This adult donor, from Boston, was 18-55 years old. The chain combines TRBV28 with TRBJ2-4; D is uncertain. This receptor was identified in a person aged 18 to 65 who received the Ad26.COV2.S COVID-19 vaccine or a placebo. Specimen: peripheral blood, collected in a trial of Ad26.COV2.S vaccine versus placebo. The CDR3 coding sequence is TGTGCCAGCAGTGCGAAGAGTGCTCTAGCCAAAAACATTCAGTACTTC. Protein product: CASSAKSALAKNIQYF.